These T cell receptor beta chains were read from a single sample in a study of siplizumab effects on memory and regulatory T cells. Clones were read by immunoSEQ multiplex PCR, and TCRdb kept only the in-frame ones, dropping some. This sample carries about 72,000 clones, roughly nine tenths of them seen once, and the ten largest clones take approximately 30%. The specimen sequenced was CD8+ T cells sorted from blood. The receptors originated from a human donor in good health. The conserved cysteine and the conserved F or W are not part of the CDR3 here.

V gene: TRBV28
J gene: TRBJ1-2
CDR3 protein: ASSPNRVHGYT

V gene: TRBV6-6
J gene: TRBJ2-1
CDR3 protein: ASTMGPPDEQF

V gene: TRBV7-9
J gene: TRBJ2-5
CDR3 protein: ASSSPRTGEETQY

V gene: TRBV6-5
J gene: TRBJ2-2
CDR3 protein: ASSSSISETGELF

V gene: TRBV5-8
J gene: TRBJ1-1
CDR3 protein: ASSLSGLNGEAF

V gene: TRBV5-6
J gene: TRBJ2-7
CDR3 protein: ASSLGRAIYEQY

V gene: TRBV4-1
J gene: TRBJ2-7
CDR3 protein: ASSQDTREGIYEQY

V gene: TRBV19
J gene: TRBJ2-7
CDR3 protein: ASSTTQGSEQY

V gene: TRBV25-1
J gene: TRBJ2-1
CDR3 protein: ASSVDYDEQF

V gene: TRBV7-9
J gene: TRBJ2-2
CDR3 protein: ASSLEGASGELF

V gene: TRBV29-1
J gene: TRBJ2-7
CDR3 protein: SVPRGQGEQY

V gene: TRBV6-4
J gene: TRBJ1-6
CDR3 protein: ASSEGDNSPLH

V gene: TRBV5-1
J gene: TRBJ2-7
CDR3 protein: ASRPKWREVSGGYYEQY

V gene: TRBV4-1
J gene: TRBJ2-3
CDR3 protein: ASSQAGRPSTDTQY

V gene: TRBV7-2
J gene: TRBJ1-1
CDR3 protein: ASSHERGAF

V gene: TRBV9
J gene: TRBJ2-3
CDR3 protein: ASSTAGSLTDTQY

V gene: TRBV5-4
J gene: TRBJ2-7
CDR3 protein: ASSSGVYEQY

V gene: TRBV7-9
J gene: TRBJ2-5
CDR3 protein: ASSPPGSPKETQY

V gene: TRBV6-6
J gene: TRBJ2-3
CDR3 protein: ASSWTSTDTQY

V gene: TRBV15
J gene: TRBJ1-2
CDR3 protein: ATSRELGVTPSSGYGYT

V gene: TRBV4-1
J gene: TRBJ2-3
CDR3 protein: ASSQVAASSTDTQY

V gene: TRBV2
J gene: TRBJ2-7
CDR3 protein: ASSPLAYYEQY

V gene: TRBV7-9
J gene: TRBJ2-1
CDR3 protein: ASWGGLYNEQF

V gene: TRBV12-5
J gene: TRBJ2-2
CDR3 protein: ASGLVEGELF

V gene: TRBV6-1
J gene: TRBJ2-7
CDR3 protein: ASSANLAGGYEQY

V gene: TRBV29-1
J gene: TRBJ2-5
CDR3 protein: SVEDRGQETQY

V gene: TRBV9
J gene: TRBJ2-3
CDR3 protein: ASSEDLSTDTQY

V gene: TRBV6-6
J gene: TRBJ2-1
CDR3 protein: ASSYSTQTVSSEQF

V gene: TRBV11-1
J gene: TRBJ1-1
CDR3 protein: ASSLGTLEAF

V gene: TRBV7-9
J gene: TRBJ1-2
CDR3 protein: ASSLVGQWNYGYT

V gene: TRBV5-1
J gene: TRBJ2-1
CDR3 protein: ASSWAIPSGGANEQF

V gene: TRBV4-1
J gene: TRBJ2-3
CDR3 protein: ASSPVSGAADTQY

V gene: TRBV19
J gene: TRBJ2-2
CDR3 protein: ASRPIGTPSGTANTGELF

V gene: TRBV4-2
J gene: TRBJ2-2
CDR3 protein: ASSPLGTSALPELF

V gene: TRBV28
J gene: TRBJ1-1
CDR3 protein: ASSLLTNTEAF

V gene: TRBV14
J gene: TRBJ2-6
CDR3 protein: ASSQDLDRLSGVLT

V gene: TRBV4-1
J gene: TRBJ2-7
CDR3 protein: ASSPGGYEQY

V gene: TRBV4-1
J gene: TRBJ2-7
CDR3 protein: ASSQDRSGVSSYEQY

V gene: TRBV6-1
J gene: TRBJ2-7
CDR3 protein: ASSENSPFYEQY

V gene: TRBV27
J gene: TRBJ1-1
CDR3 protein: ASSLQGINTEAF

V gene: TRBV11-2
J gene: TRBJ2-2
CDR3 protein: ASSSTLVWELF

V gene: TRBV7-9
J gene: TRBJ2-2
CDR3 protein: ASSPSGTENTGELF

V gene: TRBV11-3
J gene: TRBJ2-5
CDR3 protein: ASSLGPGPQETQY

V gene: TRBV5-1
J gene: TRBJ2-7
CDR3 protein: ASSLTGAYEQY

V gene: TRBV9
J gene: TRBJ1-1
CDR3 protein: ASSPTAGINTEAF

V gene: TRBV2
J gene: TRBJ2-1
CDR3 protein: ASSGTPLSYNEQF

V gene: TRBV11-2
J gene: TRBJ2-5
CDR3 protein: ASSWARGGPVGETQY

V gene: TRBV4-1
J gene: TRBJ1-1
CDR3 protein: ASSQDLANTEAF

V gene: TRBV4-1
J gene: TRBJ2-2
CDR3 protein: ASSQGGLAGDSGELF

V gene: TRBV12-5
J gene: TRBJ2-7
CDR3 protein: ASGLGQGPNEQY

V gene: TRBV27
J gene: TRBJ2-7
CDR3 protein: ASSFSRSSYEQY

V gene: TRBV29-1
J gene: TRBJ2-7
CDR3 protein: SARGAGASYEQY

V gene: TRBV23-1
J gene: TRBJ1-2
CDR3 protein: ASSQSSAENYGYT

V gene: TRBV2
J gene: TRBJ2-7
CDR3 protein: ASSGLGLAGDEQY

V gene: TRBV10-3
J gene: TRBJ2-2
CDR3 protein: ASTAGNTGELF